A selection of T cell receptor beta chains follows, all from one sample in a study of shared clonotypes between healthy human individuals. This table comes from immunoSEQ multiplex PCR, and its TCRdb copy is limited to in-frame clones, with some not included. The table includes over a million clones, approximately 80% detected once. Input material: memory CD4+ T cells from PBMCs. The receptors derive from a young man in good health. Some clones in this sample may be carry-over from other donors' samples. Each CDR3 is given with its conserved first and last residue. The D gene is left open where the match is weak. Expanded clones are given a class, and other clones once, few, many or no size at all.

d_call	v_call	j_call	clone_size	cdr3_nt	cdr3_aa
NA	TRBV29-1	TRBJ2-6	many	TGCAGCGTTGAATTGGGCGGCTCTGGGGCCAACGTCCTGACTTTC	CSVELGGSGANVLTF
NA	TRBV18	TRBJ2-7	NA	TGTGCCAGCTCACCACGCCGGGGACTCTCCTACGAGCAGTACTTC	CASSPRRGLSYEQYF
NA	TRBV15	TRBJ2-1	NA	TGTGCCACCAGCAGAGATCGGCAGGGCGCGGATGAGCAGTTCTTC	CATSRDRQGADEQFF
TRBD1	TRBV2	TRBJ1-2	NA	TGTGCCAGCAGTCCAGAGACAGGGGGATACTACACCTTC	CASSPETGGYYTF
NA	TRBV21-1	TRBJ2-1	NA	TGTGCTAGCACGGTCCCCAGGGGCAATGAGCAGTTCTTC	CASTVPRGNEQFF
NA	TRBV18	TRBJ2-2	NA	TGTGCCAGCTCCCCCAGGACCCCGGGACCCCGACACGACACCGGGGAGCTGTTTTTT	CASSPRTPGPRHDTGELFF
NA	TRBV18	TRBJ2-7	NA	TGTGCCAGCTCACCCGGCGCCTACGAGCAGTACTTC	CASSPGAYEQYF
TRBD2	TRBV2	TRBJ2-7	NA	TGTGCCAGCAGTGTGTTTAGACTAGCGGGAGTTTCCTACGAGCAGTACTTC	CASSVFRLAGVSYEQYF
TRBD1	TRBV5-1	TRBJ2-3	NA	TGCGCCAGCAGCCCCGGACAGGGAACAGATACGCAGTATTTT	CASSPGQGTDTQYF
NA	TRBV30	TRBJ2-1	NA	TGTGCCTGGATGACTACTTTTGGGATCAATGAGCAGTTCTTC	CAWMTTFGINEQFF
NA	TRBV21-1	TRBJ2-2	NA	TGTGCCAGCAGCATTGAGCTAATCACCGGGGAGCTGTTTTTT	CASSIELITGELFF
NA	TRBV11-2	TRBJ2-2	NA	TGTGCCAGCAGCTTACAGAGAGGCGGGGAGCTGTTTTTT	CASSLQRGGELFF
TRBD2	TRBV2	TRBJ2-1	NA	TGTGCCAGCAGGTATACTAGCGGGAGCTACAATGAGCAGTTCTTC	CASRYTSGSYNEQFF
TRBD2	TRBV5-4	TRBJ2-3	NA	TGTGCCAGCAGCCCGAGGTCTAGCGGGGGAGATACGCAGTATTTT	CASSPRSSGGDTQYF
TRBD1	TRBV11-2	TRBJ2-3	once	TGTGCCAGCAGCCAAGACAGGGGGGCAGATACGCAGTATTTT	CASSQDRGADTQYF
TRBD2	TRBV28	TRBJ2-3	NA	TGTGCCAGCAGCTTTAGCGCAGGGAGGGTTAGGGCAGATACGCAGTATTTT	CASSFSAGRVRADTQYF
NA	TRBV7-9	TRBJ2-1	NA	TGTGCCAGCAGCGGGAGACTGGGGGGCGTCTACAATGAGCAGTTCTTC	CASSGRLGGVYNEQFF
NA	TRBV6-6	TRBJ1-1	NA	TGTGCCAGCAGTCCCGGGGGCTCCAACACTGAAGCTTTCTTT	CASSPGGSNTEAFF
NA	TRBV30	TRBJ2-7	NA	TGTGCCTGGGCCCCGCACAGCGCCTACGAGCAGTACTTC	CAWAPHSAYEQYF
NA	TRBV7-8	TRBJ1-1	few	TGTGCCAGCAGCTTAGTGCGGGGGAACACTGAAGCTTTCTTT	CASSLVRGNTEAFF
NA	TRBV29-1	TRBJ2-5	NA	TGCAGCGTTGAATTTCCGCAAGAAGAGACCCAGTACTTC	CSVEFPQEETQYF
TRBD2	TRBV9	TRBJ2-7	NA	TGTGCCAGCAGCGTAGATCCTAGCGGGACGTACGAGCAGTACTTC	CASSVDPSGTYEQYF
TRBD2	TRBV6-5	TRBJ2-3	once	TGTGCCAGCAGTTACTTGACTAGCGGGGCAGATACGCAGTATTTT	CASSYLTSGADTQYF
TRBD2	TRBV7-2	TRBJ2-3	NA	TGTGCCAGCAAAGAGGGACTAGCGGCTAGCACAGATACGCAGTATTTT	CASKEGLAASTDTQYF
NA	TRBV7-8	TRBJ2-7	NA	TGTGCCAGCAGCGCTCTTTGGGTCTACTCCTACGAGCAGTACTTC	CASSALWVYSYEQYF
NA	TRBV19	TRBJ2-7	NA	TGTGCCAGTAGTACCTACAGGGACGGGGAGCAGTACTTC	CASSTYRDGEQYF
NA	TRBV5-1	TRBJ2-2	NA	TGCGCCAGCAGTTGGCGGGGTAGAGACACCGGGGAGCTGTTTTTT	CASSWRGRDTGELFF
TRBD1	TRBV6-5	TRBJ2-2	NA	TGTGCCAGCAGCCGGGACAGGGGGCCCGGGGAGCTGTTTTTT	CASSRDRGPGELFF
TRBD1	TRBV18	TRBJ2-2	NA	TGTGCCAGCTCACTGATCCAGGGGGCCGGGGAGCTGTTTTTT	CASSLIQGAGELFF
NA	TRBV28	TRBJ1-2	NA	TGTGCCAGCAGTTTAAGCGGGGGCAGCGGCTATGGCTACACCTTC	CASSLSGGSGYGYTF
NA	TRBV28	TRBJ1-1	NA	TGTGCCAGCAGCCCACAGGGACCGTGGGGAAAAACTGAAGCTTTCTTT	CASSPQGPWGKTEAFF
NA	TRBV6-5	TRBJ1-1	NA	TGTGCCAGCAGTTACATGCGCTCACTGAACACTGAAGCTTTCTTT	CASSYMRSLNTEAFF
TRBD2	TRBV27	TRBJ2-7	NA	TGTGCCAGCAGTTTACGCGGGGGTGGCACGTACTTC	CASSLRGGGTYF
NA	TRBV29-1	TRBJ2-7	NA	TGCAGCGAGCTGGACCGCGGGGACGAGCAGTACTTC	CSELDRGDEQYF
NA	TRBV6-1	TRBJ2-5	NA	TGTGCCAGCAGTGTAGGCAGACTACAAGAGACCCAGTACTTC	CASSVGRLQETQYF
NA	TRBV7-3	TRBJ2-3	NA	TGTGCCAGCAGCTTAGGAACGACAGGAGATACGCAGTATTTT	CASSLGTTGDTQYF
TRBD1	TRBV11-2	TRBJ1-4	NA	TGTGCCAGCCAGGGGGGCATAAATGAAAAACTGTTTTTT	CASQGGINEKLFF
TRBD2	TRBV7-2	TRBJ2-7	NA	TGTGCCAGCAGCTTAGCCAGCGGGAGTTACGAGCAGTACTTC	CASSLASGSYEQYF
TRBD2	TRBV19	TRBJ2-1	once	TGTGCCAGTAGTTCCGCGTATCGACTAGCGGGAGACAATGAGCAGTTCTTC	CASSSAYRLAGDNEQFF
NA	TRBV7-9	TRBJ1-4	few	TGTGCCAGCACCAGGTCCGCAACTAATGAAAAACTGTTTTTT	CASTRSATNEKLFF